One sample yielded the 30 T cell receptor beta chains listed below, sequenced in a study of blood T cell repertoires in COVID-19. Profiling relied on immunoSEQ multiplex PCR, and the TCRdb table lists in-frame clones only, not all of them. This sample yields about 46,000 clones, of which about 90% are seen a single time; roughly 15% belongs to the top ten. Sequencing used peripheral blood. These receptors were collected from a human donor in a cohort sampled during active COVID-19.

The genes are TRBV27 and TRBJ1-6; 9 bases match TRBD1. This CDR3 comprises 15 residues. CDR1 is MNHEY and CDR2 is SMNVEV in the germline V gene (reference sequence). The V segment lost 4 bases and the J segment 7 bases; nucleotides outside the gene matches: 5. CDR3 DNA sequence: TGTGCCAGCAGTTCAGGACAGGGGCCGAATTCACCCCTCCACTTT. It is translated as CASSSGQGPNSPLHF.

V is TRBV30 and J is TRBJ1-5; 11 bases agree with TRBD1. CDR1 GTSNPN and CDR2 SVGIG come from the germline V gene (reference sequence). The CDR3 sequence is 21 residues long. J gave up 0 bases and V 3 bases, and 19 bases lay outside the gene matches. The CDR3, as DNA: TGTGCCTGGAGCGGGCTCCTTCCTCGGACAGGGGGCGAATATAGCAATCAGCCCCAGCATTTT. This translates into CAWSGLLPRTGGEYSNQPQHF.

This clone is a singleton in its sample. The gene calls are TRBV7-2 and TRBJ2-3; D gene ambiguous. Germline V lookup: CDR1 SGHTA, CDR2 FQGNSA. This CDR3 region has 14 residues. V lost 4 bases and J 3 bases, leaving 11 bases between the germline ends. The CDR3 DNA reads TGTGCCAGCAGCTCGAGAATGGTAACAGATACGCAGTATTTT. Its protein product is CASSSRMVTDTQYF. The full variable domain, rest sourced from reference TRBV7-2 and TRBJ2-3, is GAGVSQSPSNKVTEKGKDVELRCDPISGHTALYWYRQSLGQGLEFLIYFQGNSAPDKSGLPSDRFSAERTGGSVSTLTIQRTQQEDSAVYLCASSSRMVTDTQYFGPGTRLTVL.

This clone was seen only a few times. The chain combines TRBV2 with TRBJ1-5, with 11 bases lining up with TRBD1. The CDR3 totals 15 residues. V shed 4 bases, J shed 6 bases, and the junction held 5 bases outside the gene matches. Germline values: CDR1 SNHLY, CDR2 FYNNEI. Here the CDR3 DNA reads TGTGCCAGCAGTGCACCGGGACAGGGGGGTCAGCCCCAGCATTTT. Amino acid sequence: CASSAPGQGGQPQHF.

This chain joins TRBV11-2 and TRBJ1-5, with 7 bases matching TRBD1. The CDR3 contains 14 residues. The V segment lost 5 bases and the J segment 3 bases; nucleotides outside the gene matches: 4. Germline CDR1 and CDR2: SGHAT and FQNNGV. In DNA form, the CDR3 reads TGTGCCAGCAGCCAGGGGGGCCCCAATCAGCCCCAGCATTTT. This encodes CASSQGGPNQPQHF.

This clone occurred a few times. The chain joins TRBV4-2 to TRBJ2-7, with 9 bases aligning to TRBD2. This CDR3 is 15 amino acids long. Germline lookup yields CDR1 LGHNA and CDR2 YNFKEQ. V gave up 1 base and J gave up 2 bases; unmatched junction bases: 3. As DNA, the CDR3 is TGTGCCAGCAGCCAAGGCGGGACTAGCACCTACGAGCAGTACTTC. As protein: CASSQGGTSTYEQYF.

The CDR3 protein is CASSVNRDYEQYF. CDR3 nucleotides: TGTGCCAGCAGCGTAAACAGGGACTACGAGCAGTACTTC. The V call is TRBV5-4, the J call TRBJ2-7; the D gene is possibly TRBD1 (6 bases). The germline V gene has CDR1 SGHNT and CDR2 YYREEE (reference sequence). CDR3 size: 13 residues. Deletions cut 4 bases from V and 3 bases from J, with 11 bases between.

The chain employs TRBV6-1 and TRBJ2-2; tentatively, D is TRBD2 (5 bases). The germline V gene has CDR1 MNHNS and CDR2 SASEGT. The length of the CDR3 is 14 residues. Trimming pared 1 base from V and 7 bases from J, leaving 10 bases between. The CDR3 is CASSEVRAGGELFF. Here the CDR3 DNA reads TGTGCCAGCAGTGAAGTCCGGGCGGGCGGGGAGCTGTTTTTT.

The rearrangement uses TRBV7-9 and TRBJ1-4, with a possible D match to TRBD1 (5 bases). V gave up 1 base and J gave up 4 bases, with 7 bases separating them. CDR1 and CDR2 from the germline V gene are SEHNR and FQNEAQ (reference sequence). The CDR3 runs to 14 residues. The CDR3: CASSLVQVNEKLFF. The CDR3 DNA reads as TGTGCCAGCAGCTTAGTACAGGTTAATGAAAAACTGTTTTTT.

The chain employs TRBV5-4 and TRBJ1-6, with 7 bases matching TRBD1. The V segment lost 3 bases and the J segment 9 bases; nucleotides outside the gene matches: 6. The CDR3 length is 14 residues. CDR1 is SGHNT and CDR2 is YYREEE in the germline V gene (reference sequence). DNA of the CDR3: TGTGCCAGCAGCTCGCGGACAGGTTCTTCACCCCTCCACTTT. It specifies CASSSRTGSSPLHF.

CDR3 in DNA: TGTGCCAGCACCAAGACAGGACGCTCCTACGAGCAGTACTTC. Its translation: CASTKTGRSYEQYF. The rearrangement links TRBV21-1 to TRBJ2-7; the D call of TRBD1 is as the table states it, not checked on the DNA. TRBV21-1 has pseudogene status. This CDR3 is 14 amino acids long.

The chain employs TRBV30 and TRBJ2-1, with 7 nucleotides matching TRBD2. J gave up 1 base and V 0 bases, and 6 bases lay outside the gene matches. This CDR3 has 16 residues. In germline, CDR1 is GTSNPN, CDR2 SVGIG (reference sequence). CDR3 residues: CAWSVPSGTSYNEQFF. The CDR3 DNA is TGTGCCTGGAGTGTACCGAGCGGGACTTCCTACAATGAGCAGTTCTTC.

This chain connects TRBV19 to TRBJ2-2; D is perhaps TRBD2 (6 bases). V was pared by 3 bases and J by 4 bases, with 9 bases between. CDR1 and CDR2 (germline): LNHDA, SQIVND (reference sequence). This CDR3 spans 14 amino acids. The CDR3 is CASSISGSTGELFF. CDR3 nucleotide sequence: TGTGCCAGTAGTATTTCCGGGAGCACCGGGGAGCTGTTTTTT.

V and J are TRBV19 and TRBJ2-7; TRBD2 aligns across 7 bases. V was pared by 5 bases and J by 5 bases, with 6 bases of the junction left unmatched. The CDR3 length is 13 residues. Germline V CDR1 and CDR2: LNHDA, SQIVND (reference sequence). The CDR3: CASSSSGGNEQYF. CDR3 nucleotide sequence: TGTGCCAGTAGTTCTAGCGGAGGGAACGAGCAGTACTTC.

This chain links TRBV29-1 with TRBJ2-3; maybe TRBD2 (5 bases). Germline V gives CDR1 SQVTM, CDR2 ANQGSEA. V was shortened by 4 bases and J by 7 bases, with 15 bases between the two germline ends. The CDR3 is made up of 13 amino acids. DNA for the CDR3: TGCAGCGTTGCTGATCTGAGCGGCCATACGCAGTATTTT. Its translation is CSVADLSGHTQYF.

This rearrangement joins TRBV2 to TRBJ2-7; D gene unclear. CDR3 length: 14 amino acids. V was trimmed by 10 bases and J by 0 bases, leaving 16 bases between them. Per the germline V gene, CDR1 is SNHLY and CDR2 is FYNNEI. For the CDR3, the DNA is TGTGCCACCCGGGTTATTCAGAGCTCCTACGAGCAGTACTTC. Protein: CATRVIQSSYEQYF. Together with reference TRBV2 and TRBJ2-7, the CDR3 gives the full variable domain: EPEVTQTPSHQVTQMGQEVILRCVPISNHLYFYWYRQILGQKVEFLVSFYNNEISEKSEIFDDQFSVERPDGSNFTLKIRSTKLEDSAMYFCATRVIQSSYEQYFGPGTRLTVT.

This clone came up a few times. The rearrangement joins TRBV19 to TRBJ1-3; no definite D call. The CDR3 is 15 residues long. Germline V gene sequence: CDR1 LNHDA, CDR2 SQIVND (reference sequence). Trimming stripped 2 bases from V and 0 bases from J, with 8 bases between. This CDR3 is CASSISTDSGNTIYF. The CDR3 coding sequence is TGTGCCAGTAGTATAAGTACAGACTCTGGAAACACCATATATTTT. Combining the CDR3 with reference TRBV19 and TRBJ1-3 gives the whole variable domain DGGITQSPKYLFRKEGQNVTLSCEQNLNHDAMYWYRQDPGQGLRLIYYSQIVNDFQKGDIAEGYSVSREKKESFPLTVTSAQKNPTAFYLCASSISTDSGNTIYFGEGSWLTVV.

This chain links TRBV27 with TRBJ2-3, with TRBD1 matching 7 bases. The trim removed 6 bases at V and 0 bases at J, leaving 6 bases unmatched. The CDR3 is 15 residues long. CDR1 is MNHEY and CDR2 is SMNVEV in the germline V gene (reference sequence). The CDR3 DNA is TGTGCCAGCAGACCGGGACAGATTAGCACAGATACGCAGTATTTT. Protein: CASRPGQISTDTQYF.

This clone was observed once. J is TRBJ2-1 and V is TRBV5-6, with 7 bases lining up with TRBD1. The CDR3 sequence is 17 residues long. The ends lost 4 bases at V and 1 base at J; junction bases unmatched: 11. CDR1 is SGHDT, CDR2 YYEEEE, per germline. The DNA for the CDR3 is TGTGCCAGCAGCCGGGACAGAGCCTTAGATTCCTACAATGAGCAGTTCTTC. This gives the protein CASSRDRALDSYNEQFF.

The V gene is TRBV7-2, the J gene TRBJ2-7; the match to TRBD1 covers 8 bases. The germline CDR1 and CDR2 sequences are SGHTA and FQGNSA. The CDR3 spans 15 residues. V gave up 5 bases and J gave up 2 bases; unmatched junction bases: 8. CDR3 sequence: CASSTSGQGPYEQYF. CDR3 DNA: TGTGCCAGCAGCACTTCAGGACAGGGTCCCTACGAGCAGTACTTC.

This chain joins TRBV5-4 and TRBJ2-2; a weak D match, TRBD2 (6 bases). The CDR3 extends over 15 amino acids. Germline CDR1 SGHNT, CDR2 YYREEE (reference sequence). The V and J ends lost 4 bases and 1 base respectively, with 11 bases between them. CDR3 sequence reads: CASSGAGRNTGELFF. For the CDR3, the DNA is TGTGCCAGCAGCGGGGCGGGGAGGAACACCGGGGAGCTGTTTTTT.

The chain has TRBV10-3 and TRBJ1-2, with TRBD1 matching over 10 bases. V trimming: 3 bases; J trimming: 3 bases; junction bases outside the gene matches: 13. Germline assignment: CDR1 ENHRY and CDR2 SYGVKD. The CDR3 is 18 amino acids. The CDR3 region is CAISDPGTGEPVDYGYTF. The CDR3, as DNA: TGTGCCATCAGTGACCCCGGGACAGGGGAACCGGTTGACTATGGCTACACCTTC.

The V call is TRBV11-2, the J call TRBJ2-7; TRBD1 agrees at 7 bases. Germline CDR1 SGHAT, CDR2 FQNNGV. Germline trimming cut 4 bases from V and 2 bases from J; bases unmatched to any gene: 5. The CDR3 totals 14 residues. The CDR3, as DNA: TGTGCCAGCAGCTCAGCAGGGACAGCCTACGAGCAGTACTTC. Translation: CASSSAGTAYEQYF.

The chain combines TRBV3-1 (or the pseudogene TRBV3-2) with TRBJ2-5; 10 bases line up with TRBD1. V dropped 4 bases and J dropped 4; count of bases not matched to a gene: 3. CDR1 is LGHDT and CDR2 is YNNKEL in the germline V gene (reference sequence). CDR3 size: 14 residues. Written as DNA, the CDR3 is TGTGCCAGCAGCCGGGACAGGGGTCGAGAGACCCAGTACTTC. This encodes CASSRDRGRETQYF.

This chain uses TRBV28 with TRBJ1-1; 7 bases match TRBD1. CDR1 and CDR2 from the germline V gene are MDHEN and SYDVKM. The V segment lost 1 base and the J segment 9 bases; nucleotides outside the gene matches: 11. The length of the CDR3 is 15 residues. The CDR3 nucleotides are TGTGCCAGCAGTTTATCCCGGGACAGCAAACTAAAAGCTTTCTTT. Encoded protein: CASSLSRDSKLKAFF.

This chain links TRBV11-2 with TRBJ2-3; D may be TRBD2 (6 bases). The CDR3 is 15 amino acids. Germline V gene data show CDR1 as SGHAT and CDR2 as FQNNGV. V lost 3 bases to trimming and J lost 0 bases, with 10 bases between them. DNA of the CDR3: TGTGCCAGCAGCTTCGCGGGATCTAGCACAGATACGCAGTATTTT. Translation: CASSFAGSSTDTQYF.

The chain joins TRBV2 to TRBJ2-7; D possibly corresponds to TRBD1 (6 bases). Trimming removed 4 bases from V and 3 bases from J, with 16 bases in between. Germline CDR1 reads SNHLY; CDR2 reads FYNNEI. The CDR3 runs to 15 residues. The CDR3 bases are TGTGCCAGCAGTGTCCAATTGGACAGAATCTACGAGCAGTACTTC. It is translated as CASSVQLDRIYEQYF.

This chain connects TRBV5-1 to TRBJ2-7, with a tentative D call TRBD2 (7 bases). Germline values: CDR1 SGHRS, CDR2 YFSETQ. Trimming left V 1 base short and J 6 bases short, with 23 bases between. The CDR3 loop spans 17 amino acids. CDR3 region: CASSLTAGADAKGEQYF. For the CDR3, the DNA is TGCGCCAGCAGCTTGACCGCGGGGGCGGATGCAAAGGGCGAGCAGTACTTC.

The V call is TRBV5-6, the J call TRBJ1-6; perhaps TRBD1 as D (6 bases). The CDR3 loop spans 15 amino acids. Trimming removed 3 bases from V and 5 bases from J, with 12 bases in between. Germline assignment: CDR1 SGHDT and CDR2 YYEEEE. The CDR3 sequence is CASSSGTHHNSPLHF. The CDR3 coding sequence is TGTGCCAGCAGCTCCGGGACACATCATAATTCACCCCTCCACTTT. Full variable domain (missing parts from reference TRBV5-6 and TRBJ1-6): DAGVTQSPTHLIKTRGQQVTLRCSPKSGHDTVSWYQQALGQGPQFIFQYYEEEERQRGNFPDRFSGHQFPNYSSELNVNALLLGDSALYLCASSSGTHHNSPLHFGNGTRLTVT.

The chain employs TRBV6-2 or TRBV6-3 and TRBJ2-1, with 12 bases aligning to TRBD2. The CDR3 sequence is 17 residues long. The germline V gene encodes CDR1 MNHEY and CDR2 SVGEGT. The V and J ends lost 0 bases and 4 bases, in that order; junction bases with no gene match: 4. The CDR3 here is CASSYSGTSGLYNEQFF. The CDR3 DNA follows: TGTGCCAGCAGTTACTCAGGGACTAGCGGGTTATACAATGAGCAGTTCTTC.